A single T cell receptor beta chain is shown here with its context. The data stem from a study of blood T cell repertoires in COVID-19. Study overall: Samples of COVID-19 (acute and convalescent) were obtained from the United States, Italy and Spain. The analysed material was cDNA or gDNA that came from T cells, B-cell-depleted T cells, or PBMCs.

In the original processing: How many nucleated cells were present was estimated from reference gene primer amplification. Clones were sequenced by immunoSEQ multiplex PCR, and TCRdb holds only the in-frame ones, with some missing. D and trimming were read from the DNA, whereas the V and J calls and clone size are those reported in that table. The table includes around 260,000 clones, less than 90% detected once. The CDR3 has 15 residues. With 2 bases removed from V and 0 bases from J, the gap between germline ends came to 9 bases. The V gene's germline CDR1 is SEHNR and CDR2 FQNEAQ (reference sequence).

The sample was peripheral blood. The TCR was taken from a man between 25 and 39 years old with active or convalescent COVID-19. The chain combines TRBV7-9 with TRBJ2-3; a possible D gene is TRBD1 (5 bases). The chain's CDR3 is CASSLFGASTDTQYF. CDR3 coding DNA: TGTGCCAGCAGCTTATTTGGGGCTAGCACAGATACGCAGTATTTT. The entire variable domain, with the rest obtained from reference TRBV7-9 and TRBJ2-3, is as follows: DTGVSQNPRHKITKRGQNVTFRCDPISEHNRLYWYRQTLGQGPEFLTYFQNEAQLEKSRLLSDRFSAERPKGSFSTLEIQRTEQGDSAMYLCASSLFGASTDTQYFGPGTRLTVL.